The entry below describes one T cell receptor beta chain. The sample is drawn from a study of blood T cell repertoires in COVID-19. The overall study: Specimens from acute and convalescent COVID-19 originated in the United States, Italy and Spain. PBMCs, B-cell-depleted T cells, or T cells provided the cDNA or gDNA that made up the material.

Profiling relied on immunoSEQ multiplex PCR, and the TCRdb table lists in-frame clones only, not all of them. The repertoire includes more than 55,000 clones, more than 75% of them detected once, and around 6.9% sits in the top ten. This CDR3 has 13 amino acids. Trimming pared 3 bases from V and 1 base from J, leaving 5 bases between. The sample consisted of peripheral blood. The V call is TRBV12-3 or TRBV12-4, the J call TRBJ2-3; D may be TRBD2 (5 bases). The sequence was obtained from a man aged 60-69 years with active or convalescent COVID-19. This CDR3 reads CASSLRGTDTQYF. The DNA of the CDR3 is TGTGCCAGCAGTTTGAGGGGCACAGATACGCAGTATTTT.